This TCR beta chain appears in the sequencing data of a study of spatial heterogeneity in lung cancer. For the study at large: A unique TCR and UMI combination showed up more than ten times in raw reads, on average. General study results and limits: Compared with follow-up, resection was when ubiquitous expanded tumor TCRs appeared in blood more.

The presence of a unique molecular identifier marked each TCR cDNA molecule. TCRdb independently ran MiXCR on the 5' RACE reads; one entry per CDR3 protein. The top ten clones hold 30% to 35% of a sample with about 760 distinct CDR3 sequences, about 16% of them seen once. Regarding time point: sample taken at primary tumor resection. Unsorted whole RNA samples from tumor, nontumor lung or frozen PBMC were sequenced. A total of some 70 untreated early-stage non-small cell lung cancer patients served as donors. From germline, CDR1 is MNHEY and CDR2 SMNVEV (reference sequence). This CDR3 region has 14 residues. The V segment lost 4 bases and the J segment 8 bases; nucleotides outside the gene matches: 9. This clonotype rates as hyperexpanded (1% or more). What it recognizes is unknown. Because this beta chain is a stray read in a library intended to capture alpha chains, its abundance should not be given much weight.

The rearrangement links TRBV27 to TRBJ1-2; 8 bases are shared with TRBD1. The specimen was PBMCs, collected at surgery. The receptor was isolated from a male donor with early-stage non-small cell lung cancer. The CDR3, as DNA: TGTGCCAGCAGTTCCGGGACAGGTTCGAAAGGCTACACCTTC. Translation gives CASSSGTGSKGYTF.